These T cell receptor beta chains were read from a single sample in a study of beta chain features in type 1 diabetes. Sequenced by immunoSEQ multiplex PCR; TCRdb stores in-frame clones only, minus some. Of about 620,000 clones listed, roughly a sixth are singletons. Sequencing input: naive CD4+ T cells from blood. Source of these receptors: a man younger than 30 in good health. Each CDR3 is given with its conserved first and last residue. A D gene is named only where the DNA matches it firmly. For some rows the clone size is stated as once, few or many, or as a class when expanded; others skip it.

V	D	J	size	DNA	CDR3
TRBV5-6	TRBD2	TRBJ2-3	-	TGTGCCAGCAGCCCCGAGGCGGGGGGGACAGATACGCAGTATTTT	CASSPEAGGTDTQYF
TRBV30	TRBD1	TRBJ1-5	few	TGTGCCTGGAGTCAGGACAGGGGGCATCAGCCCCAGCATTTT	CAWSQDRGHQPQHF
TRBV9	TRBD2	TRBJ2-2	-	TGTGCCAGCAGCGGACTAGCCCCCGGGGAGCTGTTTTTT	CASSGLAPGELFF
TRBV5-1	-	TRBJ2-6	few	TGCGCCAGCAGCTTCGGGGCGCGTGGGGCCAACGTCCTGACTTTC	CASSFGARGANVLTF
TRBV5-4	TRBD2	TRBJ2-3	-	TGTGCCAGCAGCCCCGGGACTAGCCGTAGCACAGATACGCAGTATTTT	CASSPGTSRSTDTQYF
TRBV14	-	TRBJ1-2	few	TGTGCCAGCAGCCCGGAGCCTTATGGCTACACCTTC	CASSPEPYGYTF
TRBV10-3	-	TRBJ1-1	few	TGTGCCATCAGTCTACAGGGGAACACTGAAGCTTTCTTT	CAISLQGNTEAFF
TRBV5-8	TRBD1	TRBJ2-7	few	TGTGCCAGCAGCTGGGGGACAGGGAAACATTACGAGCAGTACTTC	CASSWGTGKHYEQYF
TRBV28	TRBD1	TRBJ2-7	few	TGTGCCAGCACCGAGTCGACAGGGGGCTTCTACGAGCAGTACTTC	CASTESTGGFYEQYF
TRBV7-9	-	TRBJ2-3	many	TGTGCCAGCAGCTCGAAAGCGAGTAGCACAGATACGCAGTATTTT	CASSSKASSTDTQYF
TRBV7-9	TRBD1	TRBJ1-5	-	TGTGCCAGCAGCTCGACAGGGTTTAATCAGCCCCAGCATTTT	CASSSTGFNQPQHF
TRBV14	-	TRBJ1-2	few	TGTGCCAGCAGCCAAGATATCCTTGGGGGATCTGGCTACACCTTC	CASSQDILGGSGYTF
TRBV21-1	-	TRBJ1-1	-	TGTGCCAGCAGCAGCGGCGACAGATGCACTGAAGCTTTCTTT	CASSSGDRCTEAFF
TRBV5-1	-	TRBJ1-2	-	TGCGCCAGCAGCTCCAGGGGTGGGTCTTCTAACTATGGCTACACCTTC	CASSSRGGSSNYGYTF
TRBV15	TRBD1	TRBJ1-4	many	TGTGCCACCAGCACCGGACAGGGAGGCGAAAAACTGTTTTTT	CATSTGQGGEKLFF
TRBV7-6	TRBD2	TRBJ2-1	-	TGTGCCAGCAGCTTGGATAGCGGGGGACCCTACAATGAGCAGTTCTTC	CASSLDSGGPYNEQFF